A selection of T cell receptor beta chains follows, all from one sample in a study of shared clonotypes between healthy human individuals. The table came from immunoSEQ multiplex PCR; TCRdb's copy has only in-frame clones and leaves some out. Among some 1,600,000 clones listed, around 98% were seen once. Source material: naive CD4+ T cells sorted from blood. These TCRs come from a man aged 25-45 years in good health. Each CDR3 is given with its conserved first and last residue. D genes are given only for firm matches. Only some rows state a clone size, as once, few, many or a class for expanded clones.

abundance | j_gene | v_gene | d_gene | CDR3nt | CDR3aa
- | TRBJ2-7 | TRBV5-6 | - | TGTGCCAGCAGCTTGGGGGTCAAACCCTACGAGCAGTACTTC | CASSLGVKPYEQYF
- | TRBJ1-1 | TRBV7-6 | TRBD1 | TGTGCCAGCAGCTTAACCCTTACAGGGGGCGCATCTGAAGCTTTCTTT | CASSLTLTGGASEAFF
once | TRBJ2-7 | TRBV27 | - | TGTGCCAGCAGTTTACAGGGGGGCGACTACGAGCAGTACTTC | CASSLQGGDYEQYF
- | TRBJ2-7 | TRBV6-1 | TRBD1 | TGTGCCAGCATACCGGGACAGGGGACCTACGAGCAGTACTTC | CASIPGQGTYEQYF
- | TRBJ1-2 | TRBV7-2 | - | TGTGCCAGCAGCTTATTATTGGTGGACTATGGCTACACCTTC | CASSLLLVDYGYTF
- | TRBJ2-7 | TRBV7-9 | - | TGTGCCAGCAGCTTAGTCCAAGGTGGCCCTTTCTACGAGCAGTACTTC | CASSLVQGGPFYEQYF
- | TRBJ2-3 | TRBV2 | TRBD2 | TGTGCCAGCAGAGCTCTAGCGGGTCCCACAGATACGCAGTATTTT | CASRALAGPTDTQYF
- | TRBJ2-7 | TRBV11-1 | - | TGTGCCAGCAGCCCTAATTTCTACGAGCAGTACTTC | CASSPNFYEQYF
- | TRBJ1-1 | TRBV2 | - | TGTGCCAGCAGTGTTTATTCAGGGAACACTGAAGCTTTCTTT | CASSVYSGNTEAFF
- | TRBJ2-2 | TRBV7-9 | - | TGTGCCAGCAGCTTCCCCTCCGGTAGACTCGCGAACACCGGGGAGCTGTTTTTT | CASSFPSGRLANTGELFF
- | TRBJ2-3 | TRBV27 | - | TGTGCCAGCAGTTTAGCCCCCGCGACTCTCAATACGCAGTATTTT | CASSLAPATLNTQYF
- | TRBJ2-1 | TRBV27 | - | TGTGCCAGCAGTTCCAGACAGGACTCCTACAATGAGCAGTTCTTC | CASSSRQDSYNEQFF
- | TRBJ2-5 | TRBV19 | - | TGTGCCAGTAGTATCGTGGCCGGAGGGGGAGAGACCCAGTACTTC | CASSIVAGGGETQYF
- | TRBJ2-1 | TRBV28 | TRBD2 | TGTGCCAGCAGTTTACCGGCGGGAGTGTACAATGAGCAGTTCTTC | CASSLPAGVYNEQFF
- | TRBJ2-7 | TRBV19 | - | TGTGCCAGTAGTATCGGGCAGGGCCTCCCGGACGAGCAGTACTTC | CASSIGQGLPDEQYF
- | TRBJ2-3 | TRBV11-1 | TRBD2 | TGTGCCAGCAGCTTAGGACTAGCTGAGAGCACAGATACGCAGTATTTT | CASSLGLAESTDTQYF
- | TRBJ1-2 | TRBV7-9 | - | TGTGCCAGCAGTTCTACAGGATTTAACTATGGCTACACCTTC | CASSSTGFNYGYTF
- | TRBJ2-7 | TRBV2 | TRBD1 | TGTGCCAGCAGCCGGGACAGAGGTTTCTACGAGCAGTACTTC | CASSRDRGFYEQYF
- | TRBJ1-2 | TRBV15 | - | TGTGCCACCAGCAGAGGAGCAGGGAATGGCTATGGCTACACCTTC | CATSRGAGNGYGYTF
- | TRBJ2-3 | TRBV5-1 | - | TGCGCCAGCAGCTTGGCTGTCCCCCCGGATACGCAGTATTTT | CASSLAVPPDTQYF
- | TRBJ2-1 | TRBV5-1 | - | TGCGCCAGCAGCCCGAAGGTCTCTGGCCAGGATGAGCAGTTCTTC | CASSPKVSGQDEQFF
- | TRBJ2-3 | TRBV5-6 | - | TGTGCCAGCAGCTTACAGGGAAGATGGGCAGATACGCAGTATTTT | CASSLQGRWADTQYF
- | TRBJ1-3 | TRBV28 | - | TGTGCCAGCAGTCCCCCGGGCCCAGGCTCTGGAAACACCATATATTTT | CASSPPGPGSGNTIYF
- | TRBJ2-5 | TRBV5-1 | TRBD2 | TGCGCCAGCAGCGTGATCGGGACTAGCGGAAGCCAAGAGACCCAGTACTTC | CASSVIGTSGSQETQYF
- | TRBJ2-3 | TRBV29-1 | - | TGCAGCATCATGAGGCGGGCAGGGGGCACAGATACGCAGTATTTT | CSIMRRAGGTDTQYF
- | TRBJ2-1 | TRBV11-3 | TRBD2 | TGTGCCAGCAGCTCTTCTCGCGGGAGCCTTAATGAGCAGTTCTTC | CASSSSRGSLNEQFF
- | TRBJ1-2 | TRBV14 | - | TGTGCCAGCAGCCAAGAGCAGGGTTGGCCGGGGGGCGGCTACACCTTC | CASSQEQGWPGGGYTF
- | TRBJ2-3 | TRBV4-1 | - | TGCGCCAGCAGCCAAGGGGACAGCACAGATACGCAGTATTTT | CASSQGDSTDTQYF
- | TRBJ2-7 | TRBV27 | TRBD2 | TGTGCCAGCAGTTTTACACAGTCACTAGCGATTGGCGAGCAGTACTTC | CASSFTQSLAIGEQYF
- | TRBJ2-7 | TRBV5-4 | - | TGTGCCAGCAGCTTGGGTTCGGGAGCCCCCTACGAGCAGTACTTC | CASSLGSGAPYEQYF
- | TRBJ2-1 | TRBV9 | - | TGTGCCAGCAGCGTATGGCTTAACAATGAGCAGTTCTTC | CASSVWLNNEQFF
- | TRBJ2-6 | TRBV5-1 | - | TGCGCCAGCAGCAAGACAGGTCCCCACAACGTCCTGACTTTC | CASSKTGPHNVLTF
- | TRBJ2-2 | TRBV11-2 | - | TGTGCCAGCAGCCCCCGGAGGGGGTCGGGCACCGGGGAGCTGTTTTTT | CASSPRRGSGTGELFF
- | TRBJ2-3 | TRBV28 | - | TGTGCCAGCAGCTTCGGGGGCCGGACAGATACGCAGTATTTT | CASSFGGRTDTQYF
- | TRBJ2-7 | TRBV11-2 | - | TGTGCCAGCAGCCGGGGGAGACGAAGCTACGAGCAGTACTTC | CASSRGRRSYEQYF
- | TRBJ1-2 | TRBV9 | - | TGTGCCAGCAGTGCCGGAGGGCAGCTTGGACCCTATGGCTACACCTTC | CASSAGGQLGPYGYTF
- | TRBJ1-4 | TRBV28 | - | TGTGCCAGCAGTTCACCTGCAACTAATGAAAAACTGTTTTTT | CASSSPATNEKLFF
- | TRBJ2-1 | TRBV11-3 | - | TGTGCCAGCAGTTCAACAACCGGGAAGAATGAGCAGTTCTTC | CASSSTTGKNEQFF
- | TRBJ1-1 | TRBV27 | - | TGTGCCAGCAGTTTATCGGGGGGGGTCACTGAAGCTTTCTTT | CASSLSGGVTEAFF
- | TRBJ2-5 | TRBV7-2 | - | TGTGCCAGCAGCTTAGTATGGGGAAGGGAGACCCAGTACTTC | CASSLVWGRETQYF
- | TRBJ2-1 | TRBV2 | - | TGTGCCAGCAGTGACCCGACAGGTCGACTCTCCCCCTTAACCGCGAGGGGCTACAATGAGCAGTTCTTC | CASSDPTGRLSPLTARGYNEQFF
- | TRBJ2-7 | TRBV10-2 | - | TGCGCCAGCAGTGTAGGGGGGTACTACGAGCAGTACTTC | CASSVGGYYEQYF
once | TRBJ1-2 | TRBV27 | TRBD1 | TGTGCCAGCGTAGCTGGGAAAGGGGGCCGTTACTATGGCTACACCTTC | CASVAGKGGRYYGYTF
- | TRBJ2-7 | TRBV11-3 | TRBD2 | TGTGCCAGCAGCTTAGTGGGGACTAGCGGGATCCACGAGCAGTACTTC | CASSLVGTSGIHEQYF
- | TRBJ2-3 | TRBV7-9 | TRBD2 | TGTGCCAGCAGCTTAGGTATAGCGGGAGTATATACGCAGTATTTT | CASSLGIAGVYTQYF
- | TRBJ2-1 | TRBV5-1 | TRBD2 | TGCGCCAGCAGCATGGGACTAGCGGGGGCCAATGAGCAGTTCTTC | CASSMGLAGANEQFF
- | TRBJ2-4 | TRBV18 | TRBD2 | TGTGCCAGCTCCCCCCGACTAGCGGGAGGACAAAACATTCAGTACTTC | CASSPRLAGGQNIQYF
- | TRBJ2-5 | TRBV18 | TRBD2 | TGTGCCAGCTCACCTGGGACGGGAGGGGAGACCCAGTACTTC | CASSPGTGGETQYF
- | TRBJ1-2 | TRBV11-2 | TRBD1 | TGTGCCAGCAGCTTAGGGACAGGCAACTATGGCTACACCTTC | CASSLGTGNYGYTF
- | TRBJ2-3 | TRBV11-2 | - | TGTGCCAGCAGCCATATTGGTGCGCCTACTAGCACAGATACGCAGTATTTT | CASSHIGAPTSTDTQYF
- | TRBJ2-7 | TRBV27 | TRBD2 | TGTGCCAGCATTCCAATAGCGGGCCGACCCTACGAGCAGTACTTC | CASIPIAGRPYEQYF
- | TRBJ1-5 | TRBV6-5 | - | TGTGCCAGCAGGATCAGAGAGTATAGCAATCAGCCCCAGCATTTT | CASRIREYSNQPQHF
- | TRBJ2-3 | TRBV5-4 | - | TGTGCCAGCAGCTTGTCGGCGGCTAGCACAGATACGCAGTATTTT | CASSLSAASTDTQYF
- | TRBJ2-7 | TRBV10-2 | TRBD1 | TGCGCCAGCAGACCAACCACCGACAGGGACGAGCAGTACTTC | CASRPTTDRDEQYF
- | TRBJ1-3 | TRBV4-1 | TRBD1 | TGCGCCAGCAGCCAAGACCAACAGGGGCCCGTCTCTGGAAACACCATATATTTT | CASSQDQQGPVSGNTIYF